This TCR beta chain was sequenced during a study of cytomegalovirus exposure and HLA in healthy donors. About the research overall: From HLA-typed donors, an early data release held tens of millions of unique TCRs. General study results and limits: Later analysis demonstrated an association between a missense DCLRE1C variant and TCR beta V- and J-gene trimming. Indistinguishable V segments, including TRBV6-2 and TRBV6-3, were excluded.

As regards this clone: Antigen specificity is unknown.

The CDR3 loop spans 14 amino acids. Trimming shortened V by 2 bases and J by 5 bases, and 10 bases separated the two germline ends. The germline V gene encodes CDR1 KGHSH and CDR2 LQKENI. Healthy bone marrow donors made up the donors. The PCR had 60 Vbeta and 13 Jbeta primers. TCRdb keeps only in-frame clones here, not all; method: immunoSEQ multiplex PCR. The sample shows fewer than 200,000 clones, over 70% of them seen only once. Input material: PBMCs. The chain couples TRBV18 to TRBJ1-5, with D possibly TRBD1 on 5 matching bases. The origin of this receptor is a man aged 18 to 29 in good health and CMV-seropositive. In DNA form, the CDR3 reads TGTGCCAGCTCACCAGGGACTGGGGATCAGCCCCAGCATTTT. This gives the protein CASSPGTGDQPQHF.